Sequencing of this TCR beta chain was carried out in a study of patients and donors after allogeneic stem cell transplantation. Using its own MiXCR run on the RT-PCR reads, TCRdb lists one record per CDR3 protein. Of approximately 410,000 distinct CDR3 sequences listed, roughly 17% were seen once; the top ten hold roughly 7.2%. There are 13 residues in the CDR3. V was trimmed by 3 bases and J by 5 bases, leaving 10 bases between them. The germline gives CDR1 SGHVS, CDR2 FNYEAQ. Sample: blood, either unsorted or a sorted T cell fraction (not recorded which). The sequence was collected from a human donor who was either an allogeneic HSCT recipient or a stem cell or donor lymphocyte infusion donor (not recorded which). It is not recorded whose cells these are; they may come from a transplant donor. V is TRBV7-6 and J is TRBJ1-1; perhaps TRBD1 as D (5 bases). CDR3 bases: TGTGCCAGCAGCTTCCGGGGCTTTACTGAAGCTTTCTTT. It codes for CASSFRGFTEAFF. Filled out from reference TRBV7-6 and TRBJ1-1, the complete variable domain reads GAGVSQSPRYKVTKRGQDVALRCDPISGHVSLYWYRQALGQGPEFLTYFNYEAQQDKSGLPNDRFSAERPEGSISTLTIQRTEQRDSAMYRCASSFRGFTEAFFGQGTRLTVV.